The sequence of this TCR beta chain was determined in a study of response to subunit inactivated influenza vaccine. V dropped 1 base and J dropped 0 bases, with 10 bases sitting between them. This CDR3 is built from 15 residues. The V gene's germline CDR1 is SGHRS and CDR2 YFSETQ. This clonotype has just a few counts. TCRdb re-called the RT-PCR reads through MiXCR, storing one row per CDR3 protein. The sample holds about 830,000 distinct CDR3 sequences; about 18% are singletons and the top ten take approximately 11%. This clonotype was obtained from a man in his fifties or sixties who received an inactivated influenza vaccine. V and J are TRBV5-1 and TRBJ1-1; no clear D gene. Sequencing used PBMCs from blood, obtained 4 to 6 days after vaccination. CDR3 in DNA: TGCGCCAGCAGCTTGTTAAACACTATGAACACTGAAGCTTTCTTT. The encoded protein is CASSLLNTMNTEAFF.